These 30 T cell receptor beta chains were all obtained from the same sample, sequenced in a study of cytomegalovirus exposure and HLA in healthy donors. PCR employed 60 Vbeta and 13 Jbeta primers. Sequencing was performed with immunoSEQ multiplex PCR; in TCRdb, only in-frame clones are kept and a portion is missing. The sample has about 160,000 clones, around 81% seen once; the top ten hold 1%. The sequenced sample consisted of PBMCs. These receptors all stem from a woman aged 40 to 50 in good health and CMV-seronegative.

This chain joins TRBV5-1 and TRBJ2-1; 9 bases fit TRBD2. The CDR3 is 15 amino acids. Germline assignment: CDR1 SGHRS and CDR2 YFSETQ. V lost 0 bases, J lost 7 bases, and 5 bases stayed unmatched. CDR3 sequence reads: CASSLGREGRNEQFF. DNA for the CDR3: TGCGCCAGCAGCTTGGGGCGGGAGGGCAGAAATGAGCAGTTCTTC.

CDR3 nucleotide sequence: TGTGCCAGCAGCTCCCTAAGCGGGGGGCGATACAATGAGCAGTTCTTC. Amino acid sequence: CASSSLSGGRYNEQFF. The genes are TRBV5-6 and TRBJ2-1; the match to TRBD2 covers 9 bases. This CDR3 has 16 amino acids. The germline V gene has CDR1 SGHDT and CDR2 YYEEEE. J gave up 4 bases and V 3 bases, and 8 bases lay outside the gene matches. Drawing the rest from reference TRBV5-6 and TRBJ2-1, the complete variable domain is DAGVTQSPTHLIKTRGQQVTLRCSPKSGHDTVSWYQQALGQGPQFIFQYYEEEERQRGNFPDRFSGHQFPNYSSELNVNALLLGDSALYLCASSSLSGGRYNEQFFGPGTRLTVL.

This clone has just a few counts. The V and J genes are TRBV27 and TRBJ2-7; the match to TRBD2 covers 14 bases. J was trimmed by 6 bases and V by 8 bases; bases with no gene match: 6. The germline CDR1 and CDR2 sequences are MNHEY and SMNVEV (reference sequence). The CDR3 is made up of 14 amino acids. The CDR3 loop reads CASGRTSGRTEQYF. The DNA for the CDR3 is TGTGCCAGCGGACGGACTAGCGGGAGGACCGAGCAGTACTTC.

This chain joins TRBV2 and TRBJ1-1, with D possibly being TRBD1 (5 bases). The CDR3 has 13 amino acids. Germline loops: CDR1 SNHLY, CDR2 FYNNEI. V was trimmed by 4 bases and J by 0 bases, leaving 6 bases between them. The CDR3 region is CASSAGMNTEAFF. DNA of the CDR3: TGTGCCAGCAGTGCAGGGATGAACACTGAAGCTTTCTTT. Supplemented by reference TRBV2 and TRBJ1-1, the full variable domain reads EPEVTQTPSHQVTQMGQEVILRCVPISNHLYFYWYRQILGQKVEFLVSFYNNEISEKSEIFDDQFSVERPDGSNFTLKIRSTKLEDSAMYFCASSAGMNTEAFFGQGTRLTVV.

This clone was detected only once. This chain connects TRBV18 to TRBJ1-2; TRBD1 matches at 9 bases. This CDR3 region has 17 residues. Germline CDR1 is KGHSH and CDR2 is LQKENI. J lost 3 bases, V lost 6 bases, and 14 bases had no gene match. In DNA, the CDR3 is TGTGCCAGCTCCAAACAGCCGGGACAGGGATCGGACTATGGCTACACCTTC. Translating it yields CASSKQPGQGSDYGYTF. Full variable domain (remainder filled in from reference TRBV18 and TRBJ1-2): NAGVMQNPRHLVRRRGQEARLRCSPMKGHSHVYWYRQLPEEGLKFMVYLQKENIIDESGMPKERFSAEFPKEGPSILRIQQVVRGDSAAYFCASSKQPGQGSDYGYTFGSGTRLTVV.

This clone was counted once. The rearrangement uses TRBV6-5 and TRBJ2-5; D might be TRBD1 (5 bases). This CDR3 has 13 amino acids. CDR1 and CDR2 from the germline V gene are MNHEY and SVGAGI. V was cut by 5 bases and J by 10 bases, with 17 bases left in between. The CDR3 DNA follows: TGTGCCAGCAGTCAAGCCGCAGGGCTGGGCCAGTACTTC. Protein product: CASSQAAGLGQYF.

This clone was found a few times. The chain's CDR3 is CASSVAYRGDTQYF. CDR3 nucleotide sequence: TGTGCCAGCAGCGTAGCTTATAGGGGAGATACGCAGTATTTT. V gene TRBV9 combines with J gene TRBJ2-3, with D possibly TRBD1 on 5 matching bases. Germline CDR1 reads SGDLS; CDR2 reads YYNGEE. The CDR3 runs to 14 residues. V was cut by 0 bases and J by 5 bases, with 10 bases left in between.

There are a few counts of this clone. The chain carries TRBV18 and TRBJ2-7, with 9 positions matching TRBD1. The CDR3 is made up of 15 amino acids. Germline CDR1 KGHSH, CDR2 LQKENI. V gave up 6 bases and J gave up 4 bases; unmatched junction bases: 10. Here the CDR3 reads CASSPGTGTQYEQYF. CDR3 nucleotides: TGTGCCAGCTCTCCCGGGACAGGGACCCAATACGAGCAGTACTTC.

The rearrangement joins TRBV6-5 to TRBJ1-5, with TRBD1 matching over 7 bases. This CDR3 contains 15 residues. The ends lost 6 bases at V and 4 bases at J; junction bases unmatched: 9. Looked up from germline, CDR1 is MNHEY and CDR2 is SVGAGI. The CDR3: CASSTRGQGNQPQHF. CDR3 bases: TGTGCCAGCAGCACAAGGGGGCAGGGGAATCAGCCCCAGCATTTT.

CDR3 loop: CASSPYYNSPLHF. The CDR3 nucleotides are TGTGCCAGCAGTCCTTATTATAATTCACCCCTCCACTTT. This chain links TRBV27 with TRBJ1-6, with D unresolved. CDR3 length equals 13 residues. Deletions cut 5 bases from V and 4 bases from J, with 6 bases between. The germline CDR1 and CDR2 sequences are MNHEY and SMNVEV (reference sequence).

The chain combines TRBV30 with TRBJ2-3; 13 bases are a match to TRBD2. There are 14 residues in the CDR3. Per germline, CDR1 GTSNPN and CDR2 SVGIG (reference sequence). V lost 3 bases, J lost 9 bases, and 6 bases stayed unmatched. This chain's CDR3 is CAWRPGLAGDTQYF. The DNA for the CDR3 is TGTGCCTGGAGACCCGGACTAGCGGGAGACACGCAGTATTTT.

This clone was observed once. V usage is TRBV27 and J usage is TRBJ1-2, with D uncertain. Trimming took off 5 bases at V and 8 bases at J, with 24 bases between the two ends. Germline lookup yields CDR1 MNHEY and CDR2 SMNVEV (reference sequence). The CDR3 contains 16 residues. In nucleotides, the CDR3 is TGTGCCAGCAGTCCCTCGTTCGCGGGAGGAAGAGGAGGCTACACCTTC. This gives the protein CASSPSFAGGRGGYTF.

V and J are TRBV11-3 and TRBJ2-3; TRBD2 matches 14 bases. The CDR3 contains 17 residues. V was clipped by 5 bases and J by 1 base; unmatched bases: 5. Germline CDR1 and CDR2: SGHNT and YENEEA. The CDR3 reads CASSPGTSGSGTDTQYF. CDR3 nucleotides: TGTGCCAGCAGCCCCGGGACTAGCGGGAGTGGCACAGATACGCAGTATTTT.

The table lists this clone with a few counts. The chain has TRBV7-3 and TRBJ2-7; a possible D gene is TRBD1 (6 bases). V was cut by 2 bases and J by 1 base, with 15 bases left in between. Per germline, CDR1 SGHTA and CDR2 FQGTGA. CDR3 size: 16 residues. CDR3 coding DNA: TGTGCCAGCAGCTTAGTTGGGGGCTCTCGATCCTACGAGCAGTACTTC. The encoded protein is CASSLVGGSRSYEQYF.

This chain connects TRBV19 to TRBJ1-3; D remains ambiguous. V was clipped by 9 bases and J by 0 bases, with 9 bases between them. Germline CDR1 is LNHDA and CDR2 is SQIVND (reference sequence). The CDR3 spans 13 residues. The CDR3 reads CASVISSGNTIYF. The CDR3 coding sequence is TGTGCCAGCGTCATTAGCTCTGGAAACACCATATATTTT.

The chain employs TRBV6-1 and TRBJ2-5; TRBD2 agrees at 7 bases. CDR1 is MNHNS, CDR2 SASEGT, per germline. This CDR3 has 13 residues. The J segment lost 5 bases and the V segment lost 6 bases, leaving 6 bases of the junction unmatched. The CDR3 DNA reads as TGTGCCAGCAGGGGGGGAGCGGGGGAGACCCAGTACTTC. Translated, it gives CASRGGAGETQYF.

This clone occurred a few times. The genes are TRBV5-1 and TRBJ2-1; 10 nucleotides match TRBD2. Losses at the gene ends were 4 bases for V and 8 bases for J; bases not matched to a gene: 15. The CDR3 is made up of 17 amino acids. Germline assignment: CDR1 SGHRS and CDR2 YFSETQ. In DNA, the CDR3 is TGCGCCAGCAGCCCGGGTCGGACTAGCGGTACTTTAGATGAGCAGTTCTTC. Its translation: CASSPGRTSGTLDEQFF. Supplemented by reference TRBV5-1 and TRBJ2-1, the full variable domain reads KAGVTQTPRYLIKTRGQQVTLSCSPISGHRSVSWYQQTPGQGLQFLFEYFSETQRNKGNFPGRFSGRQFSNSRSEMNVSTLELGDSALYLCASSPGRTSGTLDEQFFGPGTRLTVL.

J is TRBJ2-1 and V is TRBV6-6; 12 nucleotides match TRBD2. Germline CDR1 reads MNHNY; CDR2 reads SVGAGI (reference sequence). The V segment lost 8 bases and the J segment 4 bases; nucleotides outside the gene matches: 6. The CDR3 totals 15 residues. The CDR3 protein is CASGKTSGSYNEQFF. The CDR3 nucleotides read TGTGCCAGCGGAAAGACTAGCGGGAGTTACAATGAGCAGTTCTTC.

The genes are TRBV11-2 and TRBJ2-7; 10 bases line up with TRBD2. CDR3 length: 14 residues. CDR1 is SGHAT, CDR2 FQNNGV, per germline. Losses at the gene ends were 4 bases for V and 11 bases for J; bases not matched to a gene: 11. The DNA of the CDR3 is TGTGCCAGCAGCTCGTCCTTTACTAGCGGGGAGGAGTACTTC. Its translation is CASSSSFTSGEEYF.

The CDR3 is CASSPDRARDNTEAFF. In DNA form, the CDR3 reads TGTGCCAGCAGTCCGGACAGGGCGCGGGATAACACTGAAGCTTTCTTT. The genes are TRBV2 and TRBJ1-1; 8 nucleotides align to TRBD1. The V segment lost 5 bases and the J segment 2 bases; nucleotides outside the gene matches: 10. Germline-derived CDR1 and CDR2 are SNHLY and FYNNEI. The length of the CDR3 is 16 residues. Full variable domain (outside the CDR3, taken from reference TRBV2 and TRBJ1-1): EPEVTQTPSHQVTQMGQEVILRCVPISNHLYFYWYRQILGQKVEFLVSFYNNEISEKSEIFDDQFSVERPDGSNFTLKIRSTKLEDSAMYFCASSPDRARDNTEAFFGQGTRLTVV.

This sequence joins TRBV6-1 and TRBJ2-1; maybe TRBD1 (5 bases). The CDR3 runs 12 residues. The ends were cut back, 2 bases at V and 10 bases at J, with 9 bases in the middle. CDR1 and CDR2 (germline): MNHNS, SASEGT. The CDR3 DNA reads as TGTGCCAGCAGTGAAAAGGGGCGGGAGCAGTTCTTC. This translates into CASSEKGREQFF.

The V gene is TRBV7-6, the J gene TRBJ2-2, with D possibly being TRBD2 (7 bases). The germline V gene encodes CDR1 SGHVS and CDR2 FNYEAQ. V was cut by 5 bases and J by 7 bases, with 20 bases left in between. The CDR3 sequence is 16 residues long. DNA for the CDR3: TGTGCCAGCAGCCTAAGGGGGGGTAGATCTGGCGGGGAGCTGTTTTTT. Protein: CASSLRGGRSGGELFF.

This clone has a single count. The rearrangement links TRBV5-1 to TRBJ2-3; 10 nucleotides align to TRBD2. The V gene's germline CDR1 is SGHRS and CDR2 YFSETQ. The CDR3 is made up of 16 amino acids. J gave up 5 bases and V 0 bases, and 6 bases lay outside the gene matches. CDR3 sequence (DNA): TGCGCCAGCAGCTTGGGGGGCTCTAGCGGGAGAGATACGCAGTATTTT. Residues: CASSLGGSSGRDTQYF. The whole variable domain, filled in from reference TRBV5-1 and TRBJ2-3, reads KAGVTQTPRYLIKTRGQQVTLSCSPISGHRSVSWYQQTPGQGLQFLFEYFSETQRNKGNFPGRFSGRQFSNSRSEMNVSTLELGDSALYLCASSLGGSSGRDTQYFGPGTRLTVL.

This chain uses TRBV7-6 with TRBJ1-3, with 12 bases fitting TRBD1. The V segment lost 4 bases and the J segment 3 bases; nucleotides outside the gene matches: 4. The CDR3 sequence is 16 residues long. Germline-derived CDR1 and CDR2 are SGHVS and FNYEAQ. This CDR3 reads CASSSGTGGFGNTIYF. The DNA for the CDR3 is TGTGCCAGCAGCTCCGGGACAGGGGGCTTTGGAAACACCATATATTTT.

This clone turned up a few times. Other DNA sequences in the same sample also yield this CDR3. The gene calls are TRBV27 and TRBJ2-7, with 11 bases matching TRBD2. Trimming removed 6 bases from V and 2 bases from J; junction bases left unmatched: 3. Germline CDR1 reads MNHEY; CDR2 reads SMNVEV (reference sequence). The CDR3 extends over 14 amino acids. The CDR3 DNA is TGTGCCAGCAGCGGGACTAGCGGTACCTACGAGCAGTACTTC. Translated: CASSGTSGTYEQYF.

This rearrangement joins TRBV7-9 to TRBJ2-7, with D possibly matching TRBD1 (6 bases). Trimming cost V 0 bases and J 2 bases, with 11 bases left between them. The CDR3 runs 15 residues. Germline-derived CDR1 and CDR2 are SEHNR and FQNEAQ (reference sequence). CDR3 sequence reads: CASSLAGHGAYEQYF. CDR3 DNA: TGTGCCAGCAGCTTAGCGGGACACGGGGCCTACGAGCAGTACTTC.

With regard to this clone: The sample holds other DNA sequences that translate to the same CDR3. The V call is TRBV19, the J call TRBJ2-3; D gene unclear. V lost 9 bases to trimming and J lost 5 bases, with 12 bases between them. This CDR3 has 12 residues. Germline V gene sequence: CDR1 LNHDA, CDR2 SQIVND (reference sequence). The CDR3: CASSRFGDTQYF. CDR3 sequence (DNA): TGTGCCAGCTCCCGGTTTGGAGATACGCAGTATTTT.

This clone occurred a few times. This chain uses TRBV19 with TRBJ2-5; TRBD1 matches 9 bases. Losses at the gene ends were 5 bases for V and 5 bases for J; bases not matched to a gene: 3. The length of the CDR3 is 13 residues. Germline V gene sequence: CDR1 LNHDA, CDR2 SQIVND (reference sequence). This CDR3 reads CASSLDRGETQYF. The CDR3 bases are TGTGCCAGTAGTTTGGACAGGGGTGAGACCCAGTACTTC.

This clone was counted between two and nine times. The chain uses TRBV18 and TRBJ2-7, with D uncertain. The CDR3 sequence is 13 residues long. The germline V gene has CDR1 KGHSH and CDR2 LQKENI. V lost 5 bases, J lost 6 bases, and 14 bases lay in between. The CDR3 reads CASSGATEAEQYF. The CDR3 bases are TGTGCCAGCTCAGGTGCGACCGAGGCCGAGCAGTACTTC.

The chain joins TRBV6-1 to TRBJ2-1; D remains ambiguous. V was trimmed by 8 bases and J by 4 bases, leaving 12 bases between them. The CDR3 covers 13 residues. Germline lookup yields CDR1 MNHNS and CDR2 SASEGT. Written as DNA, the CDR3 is TGTGCCAGCCCGACCCCGGGTTACAATGAGCAGTTCTTC. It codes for CASPTPGYNEQFF.